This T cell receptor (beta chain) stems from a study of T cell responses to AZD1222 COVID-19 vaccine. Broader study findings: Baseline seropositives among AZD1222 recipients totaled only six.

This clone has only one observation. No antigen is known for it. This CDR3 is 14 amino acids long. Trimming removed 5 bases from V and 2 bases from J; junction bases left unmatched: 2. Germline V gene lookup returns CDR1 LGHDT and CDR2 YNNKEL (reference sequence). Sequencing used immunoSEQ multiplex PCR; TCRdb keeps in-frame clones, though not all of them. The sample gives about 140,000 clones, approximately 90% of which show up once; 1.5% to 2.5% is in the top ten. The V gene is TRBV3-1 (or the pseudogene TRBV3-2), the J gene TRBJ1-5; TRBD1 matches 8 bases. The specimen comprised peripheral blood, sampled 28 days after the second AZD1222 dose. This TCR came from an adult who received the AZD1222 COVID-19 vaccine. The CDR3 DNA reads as TGTGCCAGCAGCAGGGGACAGGGCAATCAGCCCCAGCATTTT. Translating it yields CASSRGQGNQPQHF.